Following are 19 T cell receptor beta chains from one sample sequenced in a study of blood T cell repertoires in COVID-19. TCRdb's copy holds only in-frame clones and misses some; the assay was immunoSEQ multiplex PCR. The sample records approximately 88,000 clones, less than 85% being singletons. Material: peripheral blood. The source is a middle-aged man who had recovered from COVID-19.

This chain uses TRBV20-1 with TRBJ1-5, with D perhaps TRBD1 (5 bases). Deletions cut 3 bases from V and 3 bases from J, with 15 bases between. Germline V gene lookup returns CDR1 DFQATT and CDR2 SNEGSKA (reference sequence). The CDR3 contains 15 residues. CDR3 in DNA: TGCAGTGCTAGTGGGGGTCAGGGCGACAATCAGCCCCAGCATTTT. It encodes CSASGGQGDNQPQHF.

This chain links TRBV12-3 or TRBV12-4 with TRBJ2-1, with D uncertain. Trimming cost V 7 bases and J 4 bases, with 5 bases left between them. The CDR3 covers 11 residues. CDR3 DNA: TGTGCCAGCACACTGTACAATGAGCAGTTCTTC. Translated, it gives CASTLYNEQFF.

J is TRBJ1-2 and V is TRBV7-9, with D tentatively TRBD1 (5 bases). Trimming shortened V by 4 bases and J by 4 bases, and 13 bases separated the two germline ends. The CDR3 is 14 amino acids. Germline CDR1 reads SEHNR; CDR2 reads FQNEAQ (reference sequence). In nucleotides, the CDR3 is TGTGCCAGCAGCTCCACCGGGACTGCCTATGGCTACACCTTC. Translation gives CASSSTGTAYGYTF.

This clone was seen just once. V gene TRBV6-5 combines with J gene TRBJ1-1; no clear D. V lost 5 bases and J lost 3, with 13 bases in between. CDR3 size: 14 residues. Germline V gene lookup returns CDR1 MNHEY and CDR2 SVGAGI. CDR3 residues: CASSPPGVHTEAFF. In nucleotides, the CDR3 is TGTGCCAGCAGTCCCCCGGGTGTACACACTGAAGCTTTCTTT.

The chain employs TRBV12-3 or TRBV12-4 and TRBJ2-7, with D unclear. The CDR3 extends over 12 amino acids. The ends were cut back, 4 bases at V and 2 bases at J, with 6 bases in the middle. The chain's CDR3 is CASSSETYEQYF. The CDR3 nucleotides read TGTGCCAGCAGTTCGGAGACCTACGAGCAGTACTTC.

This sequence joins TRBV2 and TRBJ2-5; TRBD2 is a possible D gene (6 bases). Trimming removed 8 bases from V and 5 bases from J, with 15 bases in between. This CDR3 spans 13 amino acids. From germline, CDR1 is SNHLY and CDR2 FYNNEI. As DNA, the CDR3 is TGTGCCAGCCGGACTATCCCCGGGGAGACCCAGTACTTC. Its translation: CASRTIPGETQYF.

For the CDR3, the DNA is TGTGCCCGAGTTCAAACTAGCGGGGGCACAGATACGCAGTATTTT. Translated, it gives CARVQTSGGTDTQYF. The rearrangement uses TRBV2 and TRBJ2-3; 10 nucleotides line up with TRBD2. CDR1 and CDR2 from the germline V gene are SNHLY and FYNNEI. The CDR3 has 15 residues. The V and J ends lost 11 bases and 1 base, in that order; junction bases with no gene match: 9.

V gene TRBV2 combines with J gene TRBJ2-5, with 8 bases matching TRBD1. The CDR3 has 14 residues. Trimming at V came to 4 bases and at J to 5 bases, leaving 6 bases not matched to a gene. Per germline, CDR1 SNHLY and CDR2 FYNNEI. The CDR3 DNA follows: TGTGCCAGCAGTGGGGACAGGCAGACGGAGACCCAGTACTTC. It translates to CASSGDRQTETQYF.

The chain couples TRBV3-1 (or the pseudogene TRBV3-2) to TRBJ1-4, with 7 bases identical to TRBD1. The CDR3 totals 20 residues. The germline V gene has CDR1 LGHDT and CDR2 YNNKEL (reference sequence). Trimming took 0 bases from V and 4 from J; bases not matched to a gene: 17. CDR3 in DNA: TGTGCCAGCAGCCAAGATAGTGAGACAGGGATTTGGGGGGTTAATGAAAAACTGTTTTTT. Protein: CASSQDSETGIWGVNEKLFF.

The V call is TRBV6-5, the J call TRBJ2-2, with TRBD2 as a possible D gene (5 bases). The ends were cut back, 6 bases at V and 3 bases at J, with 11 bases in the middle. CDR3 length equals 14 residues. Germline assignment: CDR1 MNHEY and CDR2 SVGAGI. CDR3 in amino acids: CASSPKRDTGELFF. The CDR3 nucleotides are TGTGCCAGCAGCCCGAAGAGGGACACCGGGGAGCTGTTTTTT.

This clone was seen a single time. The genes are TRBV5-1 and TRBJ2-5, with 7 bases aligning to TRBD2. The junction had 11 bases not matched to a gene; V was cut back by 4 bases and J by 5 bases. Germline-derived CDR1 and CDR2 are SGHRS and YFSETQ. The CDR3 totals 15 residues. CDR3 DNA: TGCGCCAGCAGCCTATCGGCCGGGGGAGGGGAGACCCAGTACTTC. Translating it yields CASSLSAGGGETQYF.

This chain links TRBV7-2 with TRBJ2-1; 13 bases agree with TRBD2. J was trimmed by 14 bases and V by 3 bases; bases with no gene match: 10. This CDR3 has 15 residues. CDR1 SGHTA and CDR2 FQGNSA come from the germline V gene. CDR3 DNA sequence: TGTGCCAGCAGCTTCACCGGGACTAGCGGGAATATGAAGTTCTTC. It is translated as CASSFTGTSGNMKFF.

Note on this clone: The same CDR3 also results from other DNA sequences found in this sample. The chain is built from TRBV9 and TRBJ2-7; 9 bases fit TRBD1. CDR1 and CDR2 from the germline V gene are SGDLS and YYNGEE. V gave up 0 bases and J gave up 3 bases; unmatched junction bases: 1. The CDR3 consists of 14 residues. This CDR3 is CASSVGDRDYEQYF. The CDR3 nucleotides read TGTGCCAGCAGCGTAGGGGACAGGGACTACGAGCAGTACTTC.

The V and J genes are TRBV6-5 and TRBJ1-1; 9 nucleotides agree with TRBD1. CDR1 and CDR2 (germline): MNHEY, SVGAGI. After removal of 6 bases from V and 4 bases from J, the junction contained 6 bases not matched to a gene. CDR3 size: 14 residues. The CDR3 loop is CASSPDRGITEAFF. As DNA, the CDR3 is TGTGCCAGCAGCCCGGACAGGGGAATCACTGAAGCTTTCTTT.

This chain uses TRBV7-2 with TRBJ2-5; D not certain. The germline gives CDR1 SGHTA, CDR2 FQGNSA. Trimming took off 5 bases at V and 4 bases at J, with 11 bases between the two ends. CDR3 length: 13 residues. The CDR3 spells CASSRSLGETQYF. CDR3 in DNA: TGTGCCAGCAGCCGATCTCTAGGAGAGACCCAGTACTTC.

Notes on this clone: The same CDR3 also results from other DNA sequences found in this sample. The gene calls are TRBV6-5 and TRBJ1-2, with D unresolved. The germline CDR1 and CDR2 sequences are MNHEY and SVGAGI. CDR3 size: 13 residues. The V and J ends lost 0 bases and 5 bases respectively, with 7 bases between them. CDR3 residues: CASSYSRLYGYTF. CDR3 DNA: TGTGCCAGCAGTTACTCCAGACTTTATGGCTACACCTTC.

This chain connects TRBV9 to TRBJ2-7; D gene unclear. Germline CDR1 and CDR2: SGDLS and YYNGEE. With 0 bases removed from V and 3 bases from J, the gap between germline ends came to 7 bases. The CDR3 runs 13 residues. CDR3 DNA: TGTGCCAGCAGCGTAGGACATCGCTACGAGCAGTACTTC. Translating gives CASSVGHRYEQYF.

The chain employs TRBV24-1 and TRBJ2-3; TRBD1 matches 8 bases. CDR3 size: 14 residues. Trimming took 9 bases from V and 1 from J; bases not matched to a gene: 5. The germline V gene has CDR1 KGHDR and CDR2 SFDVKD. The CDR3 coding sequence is TGTGCCACCGCTGGGACAGGAGGCACAGATACGCAGTATTTT. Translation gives CATAGTGGTDTQYF.

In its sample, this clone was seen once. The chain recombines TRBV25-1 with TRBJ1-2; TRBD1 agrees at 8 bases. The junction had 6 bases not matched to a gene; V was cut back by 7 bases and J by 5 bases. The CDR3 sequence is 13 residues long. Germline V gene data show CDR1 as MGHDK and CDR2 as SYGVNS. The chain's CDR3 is CASITGGRYGYTF. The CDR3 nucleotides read TGTGCCAGCATCACAGGGGGAAGGTATGGCTACACCTTC.